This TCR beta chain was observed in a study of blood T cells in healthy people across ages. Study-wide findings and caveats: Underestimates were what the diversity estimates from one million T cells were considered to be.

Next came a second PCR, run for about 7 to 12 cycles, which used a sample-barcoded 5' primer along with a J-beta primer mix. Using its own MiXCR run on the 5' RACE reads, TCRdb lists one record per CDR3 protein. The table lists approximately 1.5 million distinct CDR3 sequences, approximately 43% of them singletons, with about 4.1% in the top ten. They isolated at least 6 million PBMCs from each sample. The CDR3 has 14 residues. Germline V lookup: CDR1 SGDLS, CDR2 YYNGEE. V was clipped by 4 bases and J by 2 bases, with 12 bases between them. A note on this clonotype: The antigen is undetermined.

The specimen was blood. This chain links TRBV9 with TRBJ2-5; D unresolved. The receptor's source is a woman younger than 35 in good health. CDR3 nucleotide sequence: TGTGCCAGCAGCCCCCTAGTGGAACAAGAGACCCAGTACTTC. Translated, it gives CASSPLVEQETQYF.